The clone carrying this TCR beta chain was picked up a small number of times. The antigen is not known. The data were obtained in a study of T cells after yellow fever vaccination. As TCR cDNA was made by 5'RACE template switching, a universal primer site and UMIs were added. TCRdb used MiXCR to reprocess the 5' RACE reads, holding one entry per CDR3 protein. This table holds 500,000 to 650,000 distinct CDR3 sequences, less than 20% found once. Study-wide results and limits: A secondary response was less intense yet reached its peak sooner, at day 5 versus 15.

Trimming took 6 bases from V and 7 from J; bases not matched to a gene: 7. This CDR3 is built from 15 residues. From germline, CDR1 is SGHVS and CDR2 FNYEAQ. The sample in question was PBMCs, obtained 4 to 6 days after the first yellow fever vaccination. The TCR was taken from a man younger than 35 who received the YFV17D yellow fever vaccine. The genes are TRBV7-6 and TRBJ2-1, with TRBD2 identical over 12 bases. CDR3 bases: TGTGCCAGCAGTGCTAGCGGGGGGGATTGGAATGAGCAGTTCTTC. Its protein product is CASSASGGDWNEQFF.